The following is a TCR beta chain sequence with its context. Its target is unknown. Profiled with immunoSEQ multiplex PCR; TCRdb holds only in-frame clones, not every one. Counted here are about 74,000 clones, around nine tenths occurring once; the ten biggest clones make up roughly 0.98%. The sample comes from a study of OX40 agonist ivuxolimab in advanced cancers. Study background: Patients undergoing dose escalation presented with hepatocellular carcinoma, melanoma, renal cell or head and neck cancer. Study-level results: Certain nonresponders additionally had low normalized T-cell clonal expansion.

V dropped 1 base and J dropped 4; count of bases not matched to a gene: 9. Looked up from germline, CDR1 is SGHTS and CDR2 is YDEGEE. CDR3 length equals 17 residues. The sample was CD4+ or CD8+ T cells sorted from blood, taken in a trial of the OX40 agonist ivuxolimab. The chain combines TRBV5-8 with TRBJ2-2, with 8 bases lining up with TRBD2. This TCR was recovered from an adult with an advanced solid tumor such as melanoma, head and neck, liver or kidney cancer. This CDR3 reads CASSLKSLAGLTGELFF. As DNA, the CDR3 is TGTGCCAGCAGCTTGAAGTCTTTAGCGGGACTCACCGGGGAGCTGTTTTTT.